This T cell receptor beta chain stems from a study of regulatory T cells in long-lasting Graves disease. At the level of the study: To qualify as persistent, Graves' disease required over 5 years of antithyroid drugs with positive TSH receptor antibodies.

HTBI primers from iRepertoire and Arm-PCR of CDR3 regions yielded the TCR beta libraries. MiXCR, applied by TCRdb to the multiplex PCR reads, yields one record per CDR3 protein. The sample carries 450,000 or so distinct CDR3 sequences, around a fifth recorded once. General observations from the study: Small numbers of samples may have cut accuracy. TRBV28 was favored in persistent disease, as were TRBJ1-2 and TRBJ2-5. New patients shared around 1,000 public clonotypes, and persistent patients shared more, with over 2,500.

As regards this clonotype: Its matching antigen is unknown.

Time point here: persistent/refractory GD, antithyroid drugs over 5 years with positive TRAb. PBMCs provided the RNA from which the TCR library was made. The germline V gene encodes CDR1 MDHEN and CDR2 SYDVKM. Deletions cut 5 bases from V and 4 bases from J, with 15 bases between. This CDR3 contains 15 residues. This specimen consisted of peripheral blood mononuclear cells (PBMCs), obtained when the disease was refractory, from a patient treated with antithyroid drugs. The chain links TRBV28 to TRBJ2-1; D is uncertain. This receptor was obtained from a female donor with Graves disease. The CDR3 DNA sequence: TGTGCCAGCAGTGACAACTTCGGTGGTTACAATGAGCAGTTCTTC. Its protein product is CASSDNFGGYNEQFF.